A selection of T cell receptor beta chains follows, all from one sample in a study of shared T cell receptors in the human thymus. The table came from immunoSEQ multiplex PCR; TCRdb's copy has only in-frame clones and leaves some out. The sample consists of hundreds of thousands of clones, approximately 87% of them appearing once. In addition, the sample was reused for a study of human thymus T cells.

The specimen was thymocytes. These receptors were taken from a boy under two years old with a congenital heart defect. CDR3s include the opening cysteine and the closing phenylalanine or tryptophan. The order of the fields is clone size, V gene, J gene, D gene, CDR3 DNA, CDR3 protein. A D gene is named only where the DNA matches it firmly. Rows give clone size only sometimes, using once, few, many, or a class for an expanded clone.

size: -
V: TRBV7-2
J: TRBJ2-7
D: TRBD1
DNA: TGTGCCAGCAGCTACCGGGACAGGGGCGCTTCCTACGAGCAGTACTTC
CDR3: CASSYRDRGASYEQYF

size: -
V: TRBV4-1
J: TRBJ2-4
D: -
DNA: TGCGCCAGCAGCCTACCAGGGGAAAGGAACATTCAGTACTTC
CDR3: CASSLPGERNIQYF

size: -
V: TRBV5-4
J: TRBJ2-1
D: TRBD2
DNA: TGTGCCAGCAGCCCAGCCGGGACTAGCGGGATAATTGATGAGCAGTTCTTC
CDR3: CASSPAGTSGIIDEQFF

size: -
V: TRBV4-2
J: TRBJ1-1
D: TRBD1
DNA: TGTGCCAGCAGCCAAGCGCCGACAGGGACTGAAGCTTTCTTT
CDR3: CASSQAPTGTEAFF

size: -
V: TRBV15
J: TRBJ2-1
D: TRBD2
DNA: TGTGCCACCAGCAGAGGGGACCTAGCGGGAGGACTCTACAATGAGCAGTTCTTC
CDR3: CATSRGDLAGGLYNEQFF

size: -
V: TRBV6-6
J: TRBJ2-7
D: -
DNA: TGTGCCAGCAGTCCTACTAGGACCTACGAGCAGTACTTC
CDR3: CASSPTRTYEQYF

size: -
V: TRBV4-2
J: TRBJ2-7
D: TRBD2
DNA: TGTGCCAGCAGCCAAGATAAGCGGGGCCAGCTCCCCCTCGAGCAGTACTTC
CDR3: CASSQDKRGQLPLEQYF

size: -
V: TRBV21-1
J: TRBJ2-7
D: -
DNA: TGTGCCAGCAGCAAAGCAGAACAGGGTTCGTACTACGAGCAGTACTTC
CDR3: CASSKAEQGSYYEQYF

size: -
V: TRBV5-6
J: TRBJ1-1
D: -
DNA: TGTGCCAGCAGCCTAGGTGATGAAGCTTTCTTT
CDR3: CASSLGDEAFF

size: -
V: TRBV5-6
J: TRBJ2-7
D: TRBD2
DNA: TGTGCCAGCAGCGGGGGGACTAGCTTAATGTACGAGCAGTACTTC
CDR3: CASSGGTSLMYEQYF

size: -
V: TRBV2
J: TRBJ2-5
D: -
DNA: TGTGCCAGCACCGAGGGAGAGACCCAGTACTTC
CDR3: CASTEGETQYF

size: -
V: TRBV6-1
J: TRBJ1-1
D: -
DNA: TGTGCCAGCATTAATCAGGGTATGAACACTGAAGCTTTCTTT
CDR3: CASINQGMNTEAFF

size: once
V: TRBV7-2
J: TRBJ2-3
D: -
DNA: TGTGCCAGCAGCTCCCCGAGGGGGAGCACAGATACGCAGTATTTT
CDR3: CASSSPRGSTDTQYF